This passage covers 10 T cell receptor beta chains from one sample sequenced in a study of T cell responses to AZD1222 COVID-19 vaccine. Profiling relied on immunoSEQ multiplex PCR, and the TCRdb table lists in-frame clones only, not all of them. The sample carries some 150,000 clones, 70% to 90% recorded once. The specimen was peripheral blood, collected 28 days after the second AZD1222 dose. These receptors were obtained from an adult who received the AZD1222 COVID-19 vaccine.

The chain employs TRBV5-1 and TRBJ2-1, with a weak D call TRBD1 (6 bases). V gave up 0 bases and J gave up 6 bases, with 10 bases separating them. This CDR3 contains 14 residues. Germline values: CDR1 SGHRS, CDR2 YFSETQ. CDR3 in amino acids: CASSLGQVANEQFF. The DNA of the CDR3 is TGCGCCAGCAGCTTGGGACAGGTAGCCAATGAGCAGTTCTTC.

The chain recombines TRBV27 with TRBJ2-7; 7 bases match TRBD2. The V and J ends lost 6 bases and 2 bases, in that order; junction bases with no gene match: 7. Germline V CDR1 and CDR2: MNHEY, SMNVEV (reference sequence). There are 14 residues in the CDR3. CDR3 nucleotide sequence: TGTGCCAGCAGGAGCGGGGCAGCCACCTACGAGCAGTACTTC. The encoded protein is CASRSGAATYEQYF.

The V call is TRBV5-1, the J call TRBJ2-3; 7 nucleotides agree with TRBD2. This CDR3 comprises 15 residues. Germline V gene sequence: CDR1 SGHRS, CDR2 YFSETQ. Losses at the gene ends were 4 bases for V and 2 bases for J; bases not matched to a gene: 7. The CDR3 loop reads CASSVTSHNTDTQYF. The DNA of the CDR3 is TGCGCCAGCAGCGTGACTAGCCACAACACAGATACGCAGTATTTT.

The rearrangement uses TRBV29-1 and TRBJ2-4, with unresolved D. The germline CDR1 and CDR2 sequences are SQVTM and ANQGSEA. With 6 bases removed from V and 5 bases from J, the gap between germline ends came to 11 bases. The CDR3 is 12 residues long. The CDR3 bases are TGCAGCGTGGCAGACCCAGAAAACATTCAGTACTTC. Amino acids: CSVADPENIQYF. The variable domain in full, with the rest retrieved from reference TRBV29-1 and TRBJ2-4, is SAVISQKPSRDICQRGTSLTIQCQVDSQVTMMFWYRQQPGQSLTLIATANQGSEATYESGFVIDKFPISRPNLTFSTLTVSNMSPEDSSIYLCSVADPENIQYFGAGTRLSVL.

The V gene is TRBV29-1, the J gene TRBJ2-2, with D possibly TRBD1 on 6 matching bases. CDR3 length: 13 residues. V was shortened by 4 bases and J by 3 bases, with 9 bases between the two germline ends. Per germline, CDR1 SQVTM and CDR2 ANQGSEA. The DNA for the CDR3 is TGCAGCGTTGTGGCAGGGGACACCGGGGAGCTGTTTTTT. Amino acids: CSVVAGDTGELFF.

V is TRBV3-1 (or the pseudogene TRBV3-2) and J is TRBJ2-2; 8 bases align to TRBD2. The ends lost 0 bases at V and 3 bases at J; junction bases unmatched: 9. The CDR3 runs 18 residues. Germline loops: CDR1 LGHDT, CDR2 YNNKEL (reference sequence). The CDR3 DNA reads as TGTGCCAGCAGCCAAGACCCTCGGGTAGCGGGGTACACCGGGGAGCTGTTTTTT. It translates to CASSQDPRVAGYTGELFF.

This chain links TRBV3-1 (or the pseudogene TRBV3-2) with TRBJ2-7, with TRBD2 identical over 9 bases. The CDR3 spans 18 residues. Germline V gene lookup returns CDR1 LGHDT and CDR2 YNNKEL (reference sequence). J gave up 3 bases and V 0 bases, and 12 bases lay outside the gene matches. CDR3 amino acids: CASSQDWPAGGPYYEQYF. The CDR3 DNA follows: TGTGCCAGCAGCCAAGATTGGCCAGCGGGGGGCCCCTACTACGAGCAGTACTTC.

The V call is TRBV7-8, the J call TRBJ2-3; D unclear. Trimming left V 1 base short and J 2 bases short, with 7 bases between. CDR3 size: 14 residues. The V gene's germline CDR1 is SGHVS and CDR2 FQNEAQ. The DNA for the CDR3 is TGTGCCAGCAGCTTAGTTCTATACACAGATACGCAGTATTTT. It is translated as CASSLVLYTDTQYF. The full variable domain, completed using reference TRBV7-8 and TRBJ2-3, is GAGVSQSPRYKVAKRGQDVALRCDPISGHVSLFWYQQALGQGPEFLTYFQNEAQLDKSGLPSDRFFAERPEGSVSTLKIQRTQQEDSAVYLCASSLVLYTDTQYFGPGTRLTVL.

The chain employs TRBV25-1 and TRBJ2-5, with a weak D call TRBD1 (5 bases). The CDR3 runs 13 residues. V lost 6 bases and J 5 bases, leaving 13 bases between the germline ends. Germline CDR1 reads MGHDK; CDR2 reads SYGVNS. The CDR3 nucleotides are TGTGCCAGCAGGGTGACAGTTGGCGAGACCCAGTACTTC. Its protein is CASRVTVGETQYF.

The table lists this clone with a few counts. The V and J genes are TRBV7-2 and TRBJ2-1, with 8 bases aligning to TRBD2. This CDR3 spans 15 amino acids. J gave up 5 bases and V 1 base, and 4 bases lay outside the gene matches. Germline CDR1 and CDR2: SGHTA and FQGNSA. CDR3 coding DNA: TGTGCCAGCAGCTTAGTTGGACTAGCTGACAATGAGCAGTTCTTC. Amino acid sequence: CASSLVGLADNEQFF.